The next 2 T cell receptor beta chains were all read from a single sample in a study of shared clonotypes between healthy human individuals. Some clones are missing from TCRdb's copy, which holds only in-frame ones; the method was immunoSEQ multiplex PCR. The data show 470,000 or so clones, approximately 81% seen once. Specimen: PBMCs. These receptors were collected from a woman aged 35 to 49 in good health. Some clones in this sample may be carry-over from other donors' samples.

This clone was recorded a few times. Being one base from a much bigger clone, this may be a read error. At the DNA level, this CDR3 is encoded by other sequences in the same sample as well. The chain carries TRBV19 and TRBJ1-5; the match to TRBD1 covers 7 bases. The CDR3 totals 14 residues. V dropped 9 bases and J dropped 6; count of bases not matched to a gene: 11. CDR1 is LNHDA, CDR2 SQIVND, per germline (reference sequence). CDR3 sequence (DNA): TGTGCCAGCCACAGGGGATTGCTAGGTCAGCCCCAGCATTTT. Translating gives CASHRGLLGQPQHF.

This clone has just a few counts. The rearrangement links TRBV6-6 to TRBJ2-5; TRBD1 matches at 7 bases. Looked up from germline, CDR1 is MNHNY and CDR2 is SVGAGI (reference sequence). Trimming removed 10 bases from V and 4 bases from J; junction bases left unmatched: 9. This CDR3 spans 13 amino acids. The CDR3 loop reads CATGTASTETQYF. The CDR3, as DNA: TGTGCCACCGGGACAGCTTCGACAGAGACCCAGTACTTC.